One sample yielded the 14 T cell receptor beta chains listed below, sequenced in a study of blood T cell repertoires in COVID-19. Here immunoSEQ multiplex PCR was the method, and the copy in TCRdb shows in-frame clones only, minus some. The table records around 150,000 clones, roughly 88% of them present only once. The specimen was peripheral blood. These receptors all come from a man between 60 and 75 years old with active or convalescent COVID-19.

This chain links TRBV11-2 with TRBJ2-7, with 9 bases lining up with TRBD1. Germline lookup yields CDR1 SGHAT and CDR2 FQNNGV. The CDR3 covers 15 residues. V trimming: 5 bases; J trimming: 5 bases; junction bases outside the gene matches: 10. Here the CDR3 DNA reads TGTGCCAGCAGCGACCGCGGACAGGGGAATAACGAGCAGTACTTC. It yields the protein CASSDRGQGNNEQYF.

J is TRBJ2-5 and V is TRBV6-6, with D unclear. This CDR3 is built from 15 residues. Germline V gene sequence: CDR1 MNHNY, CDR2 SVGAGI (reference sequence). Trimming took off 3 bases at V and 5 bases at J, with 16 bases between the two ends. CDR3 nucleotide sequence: TGTGCCAGCAGTTATCTAACCCACGACTTGGAGACCCAGTACTTC. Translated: CASSYLTHDLETQYF.

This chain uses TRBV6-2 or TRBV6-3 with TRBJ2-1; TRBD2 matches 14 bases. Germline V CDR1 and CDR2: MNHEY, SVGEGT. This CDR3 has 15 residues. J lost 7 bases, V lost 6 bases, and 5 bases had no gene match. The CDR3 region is CASSTGTSGSNEQFF. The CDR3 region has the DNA TGTGCCAGCAGCACCGGGACTAGCGGGAGTAATGAGCAGTTCTTC.

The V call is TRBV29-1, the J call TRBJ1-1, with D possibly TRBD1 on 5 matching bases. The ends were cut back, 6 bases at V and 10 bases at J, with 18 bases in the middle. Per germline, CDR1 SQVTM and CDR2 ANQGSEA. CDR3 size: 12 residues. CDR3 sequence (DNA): TGCAGCGTGTCTCGCTCAGGGAAAGGAGCTTTCTTT. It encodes CSVSRSGKGAFF. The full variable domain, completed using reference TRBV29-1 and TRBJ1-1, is SAVISQKPSRDICQRGTSLTIQCQVDSQVTMMFWYRQQPGQSLTLIATANQGSEATYESGFVIDKFPISRPNLTFSTLTVSNMSPEDSSIYLCSVSRSGKGAFFGQGTRLTVV.

CDR3 region: CATSDLGTGNQETQYF. DNA of the CDR3: TGTGCCACCAGTGATTTGGGGACAGGGAACCAAGAGACCCAGTACTTC. This chain joins TRBV24-1 and TRBJ2-5; 9 nucleotides agree with TRBD1. From germline, CDR1 is KGHDR and CDR2 SFDVKD. J was trimmed by 0 bases and V by 0 bases; bases with no gene match: 1. CDR3 size: 16 residues.

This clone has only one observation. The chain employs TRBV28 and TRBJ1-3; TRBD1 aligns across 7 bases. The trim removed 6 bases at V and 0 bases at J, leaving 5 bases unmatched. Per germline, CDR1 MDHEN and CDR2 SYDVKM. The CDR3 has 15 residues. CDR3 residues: CASSLDRYSGNTIYF. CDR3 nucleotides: TGTGCCAGCAGCTTGGACAGGTACTCTGGAAACACCATATATTTT.

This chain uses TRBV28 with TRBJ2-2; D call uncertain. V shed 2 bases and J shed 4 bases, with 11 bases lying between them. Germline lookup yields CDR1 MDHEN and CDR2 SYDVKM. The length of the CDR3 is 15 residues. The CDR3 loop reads CASSLQVDLTGELFF. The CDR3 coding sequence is TGTGCCAGCAGTTTACAGGTAGACCTCACCGGGGAGCTGTTTTTT.

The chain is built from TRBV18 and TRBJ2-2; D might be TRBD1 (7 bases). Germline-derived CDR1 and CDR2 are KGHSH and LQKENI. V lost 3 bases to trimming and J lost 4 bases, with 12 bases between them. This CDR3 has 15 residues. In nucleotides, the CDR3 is TGTGCCAGCTCACCTAAGCAGGGGGGCACCGGGGAGCTGTTTTTT. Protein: CASSPKQGGTGELFF.

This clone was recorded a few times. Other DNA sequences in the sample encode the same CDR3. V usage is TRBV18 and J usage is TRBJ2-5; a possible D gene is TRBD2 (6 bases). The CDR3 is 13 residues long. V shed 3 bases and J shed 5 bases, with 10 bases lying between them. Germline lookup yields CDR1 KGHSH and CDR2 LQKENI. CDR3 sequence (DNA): TGTGCCAGCTCACCCGGGGGAAAGGAGACCCAGTACTTC. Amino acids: CASSPGGKETQYF.

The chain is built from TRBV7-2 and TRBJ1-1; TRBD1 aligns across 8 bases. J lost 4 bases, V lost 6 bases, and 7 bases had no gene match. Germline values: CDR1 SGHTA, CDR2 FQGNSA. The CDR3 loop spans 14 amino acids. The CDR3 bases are TGTGCCAGCAGGCCTGGACAGGGCGGCACTGAAGCTTTCTTT. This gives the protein CASRPGQGGTEAFF. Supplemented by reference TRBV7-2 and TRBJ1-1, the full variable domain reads GAGVSQSPSNKVTEKGKDVELRCDPISGHTALYWYRQSLGQGLEFLIYFQGNSAPDKSGLPSDRFSAERTGGSVSTLTIQRTQQEDSAVYLCASRPGQGGTEAFFGQGTRLTVV.

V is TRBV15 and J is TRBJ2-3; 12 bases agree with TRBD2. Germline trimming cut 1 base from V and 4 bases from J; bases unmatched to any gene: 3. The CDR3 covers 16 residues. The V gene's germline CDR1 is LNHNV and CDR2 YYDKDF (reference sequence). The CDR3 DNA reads TGTGCCACCAGCAGAGTACTAGCGGGAGGCGCAGATACGCAGTATTTT. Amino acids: CATSRVLAGGADTQYF.

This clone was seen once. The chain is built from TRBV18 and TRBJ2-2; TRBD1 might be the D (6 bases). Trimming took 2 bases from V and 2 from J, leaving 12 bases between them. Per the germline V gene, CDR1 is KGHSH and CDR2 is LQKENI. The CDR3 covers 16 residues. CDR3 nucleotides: TGTGCCAGCTCACCAGAATGGGACACTAACACCGGGGAGCTGTTTTTT. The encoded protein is CASSPEWDTNTGELFF.

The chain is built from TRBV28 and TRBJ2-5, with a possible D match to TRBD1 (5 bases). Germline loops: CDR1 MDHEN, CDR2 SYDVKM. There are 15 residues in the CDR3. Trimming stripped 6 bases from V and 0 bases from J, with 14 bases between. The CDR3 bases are TGTGCCAGCAGCCCTGCGACAGAGTACCAAGAGACCCAGTACTTC. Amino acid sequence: CASSPATEYQETQYF.

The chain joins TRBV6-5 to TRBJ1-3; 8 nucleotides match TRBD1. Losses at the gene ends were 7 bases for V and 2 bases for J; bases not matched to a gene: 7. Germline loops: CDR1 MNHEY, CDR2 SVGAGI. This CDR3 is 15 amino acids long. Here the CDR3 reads CASTADRGTGNTIYF. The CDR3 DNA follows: TGTGCCAGCACCGCCGACAGGGGTACTGGAAACACCATATATTTT.